This paragraph covers one TCR beta chain sequence. Germline V gives CDR1 MNHNY, CDR2 SVGAGI (reference sequence). This CDR3 has 15 amino acids. The germline V and J ends were trimmed by 5 bases and 7 bases, with 18 bases remaining between them. In the study's own analysis: Estimates of nucleated cell counts were drawn from the amplification of reference gene primers. Repertoires were generated with immunoSEQ multiplex PCR, while TCRdb's copy carries only in-frame clones and drops some. V, J and clone size are taken as reported in that table, and D and trimming were inferred from the DNA itself. Here the sample spans some 350,000 clones, 89% being singletons. This record comes from a study of blood T cell repertoires in COVID-19. Study-wide context: COVID-19 samples from acute and convalescent phases originated in the United States, Italy and Spain. The cDNA or gDNA used as material had been derived from T cells, B-cell-depleted T cells, or PBMCs.

Seattle patient enrollment occurred during active infection, with longitudinal follow-up thereafter. V gene TRBV6-6 combines with J gene TRBJ1-5; D call uncertain. The sequenced sample was peripheral blood. This clonotype was sampled from a woman aged 25 to 39 with COVID-19, enrolled during active disease. In nucleotides, the CDR3 is TGTGCCAGCAGTCCTATTGGAGGGAGGAGCCAGCCCCAGCATTTT. Protein: CASSPIGGRSQPQHF.